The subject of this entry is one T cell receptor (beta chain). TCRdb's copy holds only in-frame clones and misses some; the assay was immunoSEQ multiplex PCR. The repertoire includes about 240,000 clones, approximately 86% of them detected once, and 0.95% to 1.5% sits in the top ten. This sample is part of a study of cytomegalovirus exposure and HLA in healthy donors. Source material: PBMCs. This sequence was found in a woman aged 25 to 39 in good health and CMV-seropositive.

The CDR3 nucleotides are TGTGCCAGCAGTGAAGGACTAGCGGGAGAGTGGGAGCAGTTCTTC. Encoded protein: CASSEGLAGEWEQFF. This rearrangement joins TRBV2 to TRBJ2-1; 12 nucleotides align to TRBD2. Losses at the gene ends were 1 base for V and 10 bases for J; bases not matched to a gene: 5. Germline CDR1 and CDR2: SNHLY and FYNNEI. This CDR3 contains 15 residues.